This section outlines one T cell receptor (beta chain) sequence together with its context. A read error may produce the germline difference seen at one junction end. This specimen comes from a study of graft-versus-host responses after intestinal transplantation. Some clones are missing from TCRdb's copy, which holds only in-frame ones; the method was immunoSEQ multiplex PCR. The repertoire holds roughly 23,000 clones, with roughly four fifths as singletons. Lymphocytes from graft epithelium and lamina propria were isolated. The CDR3 runs to 12 residues. Germline CDR1 SGHNT, CDR2 YENEEA. The chain has TRBV11-3 and TRBJ2-7, with TRBD1 identical over 8 bases. This receptor was taken from a human patient who received an intestinal transplant, so some T cells may come from the graft donor. The input for sequencing was ileum tissue, taken 12 days after intestinal transplant. In nucleotides, the CDR3 is TGTGCCAGCAGCTTAGACCCGGACAGGGTGGACTTC. Encoded protein: CASSLDPDRVDF. Combining the CDR3 with reference TRBV11-3 and TRBJ2-7 gives the whole variable domain EAGVVQSPRYKIIEKKQPVAFWCNPISGHNTLYWYLQNLGQGPELLIRYENEEAVDDSQLPKDRFSAERLKGVDSTLKIQPAELGDSAVYLCASSLDPDRVDFGPGTRLTVT.